This TCR beta chain is drawn from a study of cytomegalovirus exposure and HLA in healthy donors. The PCR contained 60 Vbeta and 13 Jbeta primers. Profiled with immunoSEQ multiplex PCR; TCRdb holds only in-frame clones, not every one. Altogether about 90,000 clones are present, roughly 66% being singletons, with the ten largest covering 2.1%. Trimming cost V 4 bases and J 0 bases; bases outside gene matches: 9. The germline CDR1 and CDR2 sequences are SQVTM and ANQGSEA. The CDR3 covers 17 residues. The clonotype originates from a young man in good health and CMV-seronegative. The sequencing sample was made of PBMCs. The chain carries TRBV29-1 and TRBJ2-6; 7 bases are a match to TRBD1. CDR3 nucleotide sequence: TGCAGCGTTGCCTACGGGACAGATCTCTCTGGGGCCAACGTCCTGACTTTC. Translated, it gives CSVAYGTDLSGANVLTF.